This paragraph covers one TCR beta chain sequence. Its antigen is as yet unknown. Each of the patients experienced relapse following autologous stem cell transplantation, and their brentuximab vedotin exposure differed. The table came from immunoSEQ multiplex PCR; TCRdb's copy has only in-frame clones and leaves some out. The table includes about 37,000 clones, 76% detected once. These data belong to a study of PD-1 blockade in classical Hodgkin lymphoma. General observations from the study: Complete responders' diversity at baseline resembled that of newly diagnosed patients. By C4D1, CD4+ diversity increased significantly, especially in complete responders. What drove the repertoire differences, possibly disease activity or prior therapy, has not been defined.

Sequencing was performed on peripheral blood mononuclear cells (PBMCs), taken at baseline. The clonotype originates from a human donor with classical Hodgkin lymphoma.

CDR3 DNA sequence: TGTGCCAGCAGCCTACGCTTACTAGCGGGTTCGGATGAGCAGTTCTTC. Its protein is CASSLRLLAGSDEQFF. V gene TRBV4-2 combines with J gene TRBJ2-1, with TRBD2 identical over 9 bases. Germline V gene sequence: CDR1 LGHNA, CDR2 YNFKEQ. V lost 4 bases, J lost 8 bases, and 12 bases stayed unmatched. The CDR3 length is 16 residues.